This T cell receptor (beta chain) derives from a study of T cells in Graves' hyperthyroidism and ophthalmopathy. Study conclusions and caveats: Most clonotypes expanded in thyroid above 0.001 were likewise present in blood.

Amplification targeted TCR beta CDR3 regions from RNA transcripts. The HTBI set primed first-round TCR CDR3 RT-PCR. TCRdb reanalysed the multiplex PCR reads using MiXCR and keeps one entry per CDR3 protein. The sample lists more than 600,000 distinct CDR3 sequences, roughly 15% occurring once. With 2 bases clipped from V and 1 base from J, the junction kept 8 bases outside the gene matches. Germline CDR1 reads MNHEY; CDR2 reads SMNVEV (reference sequence). This CDR3 contains 17 residues. This clonotype was counted at least ten times. What it binds is not known. Uncontrolled infection, other autoimmune disease, pregnancy or lactation excluded patients. The PBMCs were sourced from fresh peripheral blood (more than 9 ml).

The receptor was isolated from a man aged 18 to 30 with Graves' hyperthyroidism. This chain uses TRBV27 with TRBJ2-7; 10 nucleotides match TRBD2. The sequenced material came from blood. The chain's CDR3 is CASSLRPGSGRSYEQYF. The CDR3 DNA sequence: TGTGCCAGCAGTTTACGGCCGGGTAGCGGGAGGTCCTACGAGCAGTACTTC.